The TCR beta chain described here comes from a study of spatial heterogeneity in lung cancer (dated by TCRdb to the late 2010s). For the wider study: Samples were obtained from fewer than 80 patients with early-stage, untreated non-small cell lung cancer from the lung TRACERx cohort. Follow-up PBMC samples were sequenced whenever available, with the median time to follow-up being two to three years after resection. Beta-chain transcripts were consistently detected in greater numbers than alpha-chain transcripts, which likely reflects a higher abundance of beta-chain transcripts. In the raw uncorrected reads, each unique combination of TCR and UMI appeared on average more than ten times. TCR alpha and beta repertoires were quantitatively compared across multiple tumor regions, matched nontumor lung and blood in non-small cell lung cancer. Nonsynonymous mutation counts, determined by whole-exome sequencing of tumor tissue, were related to TCR repertoire features. Both alpha and beta chains were TCR-sequenced in samples taken at surgery, namely 220 tumor regions, 64 matched nontumor lung samples and 45 to 60 PBMC samples. Results and caveats for the whole study, not just this receptor: Only roughly 14 patients were included in comparisons of baseline and follow-up blood repertoires. Confirming at a functional level the hypothesis that regional TCRs recognize regional mutations was considered to require additional single-cell paired TCR alpha and beta sequencing. Ubiquitous expanded tumor TCRs showed up in blood more often at tumor resection than at routine follow-up.

As regards this clonotype: Its antigen is still unknown. It has no much larger one-base neighbor in the sample; base qualities were not kept.

This sample's time point label indicates: blood at routine non-recurrence follow-up after resection. For TCR sequencing, whole RNA was extracted from tumor and nontumor lung tissue, or from cryopreserved PBMC samples, and no cell sorting was done. A patient was chosen for TCR sequencing only when enough RNA was available from at least two tumor regions. At the junction V is shortened by 0 bases and J by 6 bases, with 12 bases in between. Measured from the cysteine to the phenylalanine, the CDR3 is 15 residues long. Kept here is only the CDR3 DNA, which spans 45 bases and is read in frame from base 1. CDR1 and CDR2 are read off the germline V gene as SGHRS and YFSETQ. The library was made by 5' RACE. The sequencing machine was a NextSeq 500. In the TCR library protocol, a unique molecular identifier was attached to each TCR cDNA molecule so that PCR and sequencing errors could be corrected. The published analysis was carried out like this. TCR identification, UMI-based error correction and CDR3 extraction were all carried out with Decombinator tools. Expanded TCRs were defined as those above a frequency of 2 per 1,000, corresponding to the top 1% of the tumor frequency distribution. Renyi diversity was computed with the R vegan package after each repertoire had been subsampled 100 times to 5,000 TCRs. CDR3 similarity networks were built from amino acid triplet string-kernel similarity, connecting CDR3s with pairwise similarity above 0.82. TCRdb reanalyzed the raw reads on its own, using fastp at Q25 for trimming and MiXCR for clone calling, and kept in-frame beta chains. Each record represents a unique CDR3 protein, reported with the most common genes and DNA among its rows. The authors' filters were not applied to this entry. For this sample there are some 120,000 distinct CDR3 sequences; less than 15% appear just once. Around a sixth of the sample rests with the top ten.

The TCR originated in a male donor with early-stage non-small cell lung cancer. This sequence uses TRBV5-1 and TRBJ2-2, and TRBD1 may be the D gene, going by 6 matching bases. Material: PBMCs, obtained at follow-up. CDR3 region: CASSLDVTGPGELFF. The DNA reads as follows: TGCGCCAGCAGCTTGGACGTAACAGGGCCCGGGGAGCTGTTTTTT.